This T cell receptor (beta chain) was recovered during a study of vaccination and CD4 T cells after COVID-19. Study-level information: The interval from dose two to post-vaccine sampling had a median of roughly 70 days, and it ranged from 14 to 241. Stimulation used overlapping spike peptides from SARS-CoV-2, HCoV-NL63, HCoV-OC43 and HCoV-229E.

Cultured CD4+ T-cell DNA underwent Oncomine TCR Beta short-read sequencing. TCRdb recomputed calls from the PCR reads with MiXCR, one row per CDR3 protein. This sample has around 21,000 distinct CDR3 sequences, with 45% to 70% found just once. Worth noting for this clonotype: Its antigen is not known.

Treatment indicated: roughly ten-day PBMC culture with coronavirus spike peptide pools or control peptides (ViraFEST assay). V was clipped by 4 bases and J by 7 bases, with 13 bases between them. The CDR3 totals 13 residues. The sequence came from a human donor who had recovered from COVID-19. The chain carries TRBV12-3 or TRBV12-4 and TRBJ1-2; a weak D match, TRBD1 (6 bases). Sequencing input: CD4+ T cells from blood, cultured in vitro. CDR3 protein: CASSSRGAAGYTF. The CDR3 coding sequence is TGTGCCAGCAGTTCCCGGGGGGCGGCTGGCTACACCTTC.